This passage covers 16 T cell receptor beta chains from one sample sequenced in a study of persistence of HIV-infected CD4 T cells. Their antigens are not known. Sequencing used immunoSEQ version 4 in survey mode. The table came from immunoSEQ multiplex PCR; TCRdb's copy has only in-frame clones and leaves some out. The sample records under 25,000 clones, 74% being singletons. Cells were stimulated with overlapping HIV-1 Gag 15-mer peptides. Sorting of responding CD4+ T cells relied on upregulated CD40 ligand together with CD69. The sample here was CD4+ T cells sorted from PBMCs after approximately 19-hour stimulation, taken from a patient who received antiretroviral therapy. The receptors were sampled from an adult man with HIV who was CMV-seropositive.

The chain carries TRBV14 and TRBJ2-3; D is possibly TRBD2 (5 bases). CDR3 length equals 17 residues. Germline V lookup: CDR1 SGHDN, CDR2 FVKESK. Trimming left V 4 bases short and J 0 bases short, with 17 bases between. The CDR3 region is CASSPVVARSSTDTQYF. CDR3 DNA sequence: TGTGCCAGCAGCCCGGTGGTAGCGCGATCTAGCACAGATACGCAGTATTTT.

The CDR3 is CASSDGTEYGYTF. The CDR3 DNA sequence: TGCGCCAGCAGTGATGGGACAGAGTATGGCTACACCTTC. The chain is built from TRBV10-1 and TRBJ1-2, with 7 bases lining up with TRBD1. The CDR3 contains 13 residues. Germline V CDR1 and CDR2: WNHNN, SYGVQD (reference sequence). V shed 3 bases and J 5 bases; nucleotides not matched to a gene: 3.

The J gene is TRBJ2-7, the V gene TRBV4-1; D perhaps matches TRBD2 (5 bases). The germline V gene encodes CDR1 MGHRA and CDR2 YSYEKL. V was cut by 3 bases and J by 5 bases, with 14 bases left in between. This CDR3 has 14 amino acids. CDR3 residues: CASSHGLRLNEQYF. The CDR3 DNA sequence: TGCGCCAGCAGCCACGGACTGCGCTTGAACGAGCAGTACTTC.

CDR3 protein: CRTSGGVYNEQFF. Written as DNA, the CDR3 is TGCAGAACCAGCGGGGGGGTCTACAATGAGCAGTTCTTC. The chain uses TRBV29-1 and TRBJ2-1, with TRBD2 identical over 10 bases. The CDR3 has 13 amino acids. Germline assignment: CDR1 SQVTM and CDR2 ANQGSEA.

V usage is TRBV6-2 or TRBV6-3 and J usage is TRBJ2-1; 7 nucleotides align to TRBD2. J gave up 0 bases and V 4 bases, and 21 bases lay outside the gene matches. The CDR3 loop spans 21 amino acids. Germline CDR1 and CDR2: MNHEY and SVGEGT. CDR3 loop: CASSSLGSGTPSGGSYNEQFF. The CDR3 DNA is TGTGCCAGCAGTTCCCTGGGCTCCGGGACCCCCTCGGGGGGCTCCTACAATGAGCAGTTCTTC.

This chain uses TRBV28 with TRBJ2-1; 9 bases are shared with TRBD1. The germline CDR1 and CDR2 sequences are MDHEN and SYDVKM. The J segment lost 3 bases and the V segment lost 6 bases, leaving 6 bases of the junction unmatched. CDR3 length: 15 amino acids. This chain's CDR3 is CASSLGTGLYNEQFF. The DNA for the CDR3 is TGTGCCAGCAGCCTCGGGACAGGGCTCTACAATGAGCAGTTCTTC.

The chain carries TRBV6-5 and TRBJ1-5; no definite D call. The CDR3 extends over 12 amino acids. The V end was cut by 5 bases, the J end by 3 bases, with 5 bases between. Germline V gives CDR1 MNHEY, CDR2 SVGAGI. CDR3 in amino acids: CASSQFNQPQHF. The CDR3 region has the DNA TGTGCCAGCAGTCAGTTCAATCAGCCCCAGCATTTT.

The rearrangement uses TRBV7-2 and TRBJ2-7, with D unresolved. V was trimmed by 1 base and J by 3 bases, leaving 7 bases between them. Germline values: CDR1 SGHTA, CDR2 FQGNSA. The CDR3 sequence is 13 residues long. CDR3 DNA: TGTGCCAGCAGCTTAGACCTTTTCTACGAGCAGTACTTC. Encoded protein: CASSLDLFYEQYF.

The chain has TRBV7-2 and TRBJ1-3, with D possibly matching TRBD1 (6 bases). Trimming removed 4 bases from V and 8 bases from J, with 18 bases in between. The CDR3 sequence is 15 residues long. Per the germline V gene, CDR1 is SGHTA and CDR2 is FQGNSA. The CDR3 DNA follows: TGTGCCAGCAGCTCCCCCACGGGGGGCTACTACACCATATATTTT. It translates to CASSSPTGGYYTIYF.

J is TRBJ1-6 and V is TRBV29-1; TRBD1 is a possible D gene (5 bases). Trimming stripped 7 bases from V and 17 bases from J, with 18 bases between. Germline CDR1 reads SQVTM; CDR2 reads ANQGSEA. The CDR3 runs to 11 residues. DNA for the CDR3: TGCAGCGCTTGGGGGAAGGGAAGAATCCACTTT. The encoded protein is CSAWGKGRIHF.

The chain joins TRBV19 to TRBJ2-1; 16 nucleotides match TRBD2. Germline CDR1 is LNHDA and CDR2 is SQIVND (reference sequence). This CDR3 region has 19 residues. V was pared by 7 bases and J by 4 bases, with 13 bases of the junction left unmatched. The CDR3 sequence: CASTNLGLAGGPTYNEQFF. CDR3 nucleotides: TGTGCCAGTACGAACCTGGGACTAGCGGGGGGGCCTACTTACAATGAGCAGTTCTTC.

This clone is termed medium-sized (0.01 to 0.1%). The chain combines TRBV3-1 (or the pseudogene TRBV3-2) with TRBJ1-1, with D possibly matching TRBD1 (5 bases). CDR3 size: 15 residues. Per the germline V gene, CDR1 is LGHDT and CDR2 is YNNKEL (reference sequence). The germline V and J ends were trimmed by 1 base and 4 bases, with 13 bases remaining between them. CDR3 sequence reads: CASSQVLGGSTEAFF. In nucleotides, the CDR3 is TGTGCCAGCAGCCAAGTACTGGGGGGTAGCACTGAAGCTTTCTTT.

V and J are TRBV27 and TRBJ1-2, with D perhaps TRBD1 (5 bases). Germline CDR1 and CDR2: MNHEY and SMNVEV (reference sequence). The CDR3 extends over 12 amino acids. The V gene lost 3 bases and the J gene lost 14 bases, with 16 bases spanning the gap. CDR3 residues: CASSFRRDGLTF. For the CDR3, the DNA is TGTGCCAGCAGTTTCCGCAGGGACGGACTTACCTTC.

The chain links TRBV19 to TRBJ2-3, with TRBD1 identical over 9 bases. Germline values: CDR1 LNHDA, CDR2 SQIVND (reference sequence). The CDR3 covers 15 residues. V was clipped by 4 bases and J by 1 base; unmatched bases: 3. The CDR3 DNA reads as TGTGCCAGTAGTACGAGGGACAGGGGCACAGATACGCAGTATTTT. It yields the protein CASSTRDRGTDTQYF.

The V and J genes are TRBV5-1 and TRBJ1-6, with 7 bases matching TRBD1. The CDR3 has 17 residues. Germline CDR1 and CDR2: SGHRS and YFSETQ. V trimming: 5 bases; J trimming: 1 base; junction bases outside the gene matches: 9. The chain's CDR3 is CASRPNRGSSYNSPLHF. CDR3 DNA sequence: TGCGCCAGCAGACCCAACAGGGGTTCGTCCTATAATTCACCCCTCCACTTT.

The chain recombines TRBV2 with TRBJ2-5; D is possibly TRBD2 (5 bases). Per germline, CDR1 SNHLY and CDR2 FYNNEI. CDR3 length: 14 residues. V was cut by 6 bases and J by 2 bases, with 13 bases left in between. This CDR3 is CASRAAVQQETQYF. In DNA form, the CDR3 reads TGTGCCAGCAGAGCGGCGGTCCAACAAGAGACCCAGTACTTC.